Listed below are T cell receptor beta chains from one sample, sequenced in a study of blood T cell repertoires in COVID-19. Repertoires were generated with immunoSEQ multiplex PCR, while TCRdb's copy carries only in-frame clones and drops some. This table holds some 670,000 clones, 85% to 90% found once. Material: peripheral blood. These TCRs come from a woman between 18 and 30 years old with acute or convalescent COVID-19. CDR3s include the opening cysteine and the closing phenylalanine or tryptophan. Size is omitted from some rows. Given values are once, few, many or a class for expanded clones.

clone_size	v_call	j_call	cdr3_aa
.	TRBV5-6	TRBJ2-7	CASSLSRAGQGFYEQYF
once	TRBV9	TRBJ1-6	CASSVGGEQGPLHF
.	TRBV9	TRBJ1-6	CASSPEQGVQSPLHF
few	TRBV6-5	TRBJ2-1	CASSYSDSLSYNEQFF
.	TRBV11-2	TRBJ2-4	CASSLAGGSINIQYF
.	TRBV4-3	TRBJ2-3	CASSQRTGVGSDTQYF
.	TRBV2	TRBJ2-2	CASSETDTTGELFF
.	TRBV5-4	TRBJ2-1	CASSNNSGGASYNEQFF
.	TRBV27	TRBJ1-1	CASSFGQGVTAFF
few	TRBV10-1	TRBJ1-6	CASSGQGLDSPLHF
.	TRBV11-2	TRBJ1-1	CASSRRGTGDPPGAEAFF
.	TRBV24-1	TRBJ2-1	CATSDLSDSNNEQFF
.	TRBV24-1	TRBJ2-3	CATSDPQGAGDTQYF
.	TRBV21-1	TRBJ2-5	CARLTHRTGGKETQYF
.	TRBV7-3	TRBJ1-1	CASSLGRGPAFF
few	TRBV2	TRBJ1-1	CASSPSGQVNTEAFF
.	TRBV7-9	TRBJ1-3	CAPNPPVKTGSTIYF
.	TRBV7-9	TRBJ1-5	CASSPKGGQGVGQPQHF
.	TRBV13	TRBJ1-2	CASSLAGTNYGYTF
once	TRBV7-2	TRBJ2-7	CASSPAGTGSEQYF
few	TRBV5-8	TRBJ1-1	CASSSPVPDSRAEAFF
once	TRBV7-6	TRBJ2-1	CASSKPGGRDEQFF
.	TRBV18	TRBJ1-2	CASSFGTGAQYGYTF
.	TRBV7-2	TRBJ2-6	CASPLRTGANVLTF
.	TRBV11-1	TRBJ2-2	CASSLAIRTGELFF
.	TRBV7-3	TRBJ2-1	CASSLSQGHENEQFF
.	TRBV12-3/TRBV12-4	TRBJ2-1	CACVGLAGGEQFF
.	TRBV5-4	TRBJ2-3	CASSPGLAGGKDTQYF
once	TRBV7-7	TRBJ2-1	CASSPGDRDNEQFF
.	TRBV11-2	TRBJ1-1	CASSLSDGEAFF
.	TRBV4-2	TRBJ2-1	CASSQDVLTGGRREQFF
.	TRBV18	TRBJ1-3	CASSQGPPQVPGNTIYF
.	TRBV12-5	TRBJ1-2	CASGVGLGYTF
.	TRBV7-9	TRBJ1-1	CASSPENRNTEAFF
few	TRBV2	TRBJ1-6	CASSRQGAHSPLHF
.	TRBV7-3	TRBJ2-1	CASSKDNNEQFF
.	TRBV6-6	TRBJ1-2	CASSYSAGNGYTF
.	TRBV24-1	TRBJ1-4	CATSDGSENEKLFF
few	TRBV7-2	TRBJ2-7	CASSRGGPGEQYF
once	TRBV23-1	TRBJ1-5	CASRLTGLLNQPQHF
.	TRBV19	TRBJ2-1	CASTSDSYNEQFF
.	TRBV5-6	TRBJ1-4	CASSLDAGLDEKLFF
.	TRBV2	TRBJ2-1	CASHNFPGQGDEQFF
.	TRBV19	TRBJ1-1	CASSNIPGTEAFF
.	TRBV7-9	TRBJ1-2	CASSLEYRGANYGYTF
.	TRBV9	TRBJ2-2	CASSVSPGELFF
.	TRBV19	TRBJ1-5	CASSIASPGVEGNQPQHF
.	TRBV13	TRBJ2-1	CASSLNRGMNEQFF
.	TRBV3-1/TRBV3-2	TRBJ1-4	CASSQWQDSNEKLFF
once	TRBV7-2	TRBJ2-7	CASSSGLARDYEQYF
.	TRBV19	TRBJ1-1	CASSGWGDPNTEAFF
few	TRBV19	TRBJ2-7	CASSTGGGASYEQYF
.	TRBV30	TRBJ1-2	CAWSLTGGGAGYTF
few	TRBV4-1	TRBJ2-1	CASSQDSDRGYNEQFF